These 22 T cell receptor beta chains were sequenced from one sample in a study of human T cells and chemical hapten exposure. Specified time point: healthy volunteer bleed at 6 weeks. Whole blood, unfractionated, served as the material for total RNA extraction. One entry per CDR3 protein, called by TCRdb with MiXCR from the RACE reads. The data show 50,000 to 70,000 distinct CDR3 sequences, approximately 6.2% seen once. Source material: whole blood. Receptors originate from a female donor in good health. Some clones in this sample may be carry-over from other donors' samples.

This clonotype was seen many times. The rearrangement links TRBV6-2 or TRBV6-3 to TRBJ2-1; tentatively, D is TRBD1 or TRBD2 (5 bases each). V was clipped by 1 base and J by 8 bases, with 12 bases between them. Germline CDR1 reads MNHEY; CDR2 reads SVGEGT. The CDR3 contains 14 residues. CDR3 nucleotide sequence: TGTGCCAGCAGTTACTGGACTGGGACCGATGAGCAGTTCTTC. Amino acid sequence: CASSYWTGTDEQFF.

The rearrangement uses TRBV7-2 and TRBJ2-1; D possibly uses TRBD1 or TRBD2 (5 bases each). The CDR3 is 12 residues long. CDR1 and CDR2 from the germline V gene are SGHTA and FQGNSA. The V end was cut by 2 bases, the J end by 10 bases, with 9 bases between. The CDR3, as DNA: TGTGCCAGCAGCTTATCCAGGGAGGAGCAGTTCTTC. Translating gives CASSLSREEQFF.

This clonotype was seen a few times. The CDR3 DNA sequence: TGTGCCATTGGCGGACCCTACGAGCAGTACTTC. It yields the protein CAIGGPYEQYF. The V call is TRBV28, the J call TRBJ2-7; D uncertain. V gave up 10 bases and J gave up 2 bases, with 9 bases separating them. Germline CDR1 MDHEN, CDR2 SYDVKM. The CDR3 runs 11 residues.

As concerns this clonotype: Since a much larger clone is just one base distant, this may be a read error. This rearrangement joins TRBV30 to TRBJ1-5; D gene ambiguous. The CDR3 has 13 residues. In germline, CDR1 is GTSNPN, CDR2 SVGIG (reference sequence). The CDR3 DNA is TGTGCCCGGAGTGTACACGGGGATCAGCCCCAGCATTTT. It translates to CARSVHGDQPQHF.

The CDR3 coding sequence is TGTGCCAGCAGTCTACATCCCGGACTAAGGCACACAGATACGCAGTATTTT. Translation gives CASSLHPGLRHTDTQYF. The chain has TRBV6-5 and TRBJ2-3, with D tentatively TRBD2 (6 bases). Trimming removed 5 bases from V and 2 bases from J, with 20 bases in between. This CDR3 is built from 17 residues. CDR1 and CDR2 (germline): MNHEY, SVGAGI.

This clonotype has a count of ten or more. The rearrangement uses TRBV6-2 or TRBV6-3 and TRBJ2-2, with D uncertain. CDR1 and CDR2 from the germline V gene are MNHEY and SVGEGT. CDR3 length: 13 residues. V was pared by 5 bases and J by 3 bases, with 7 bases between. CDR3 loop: CASSNVDTGELFF. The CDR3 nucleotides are TGTGCCAGCAGTAACGTCGACACCGGGGAGCTGTTTTTT.

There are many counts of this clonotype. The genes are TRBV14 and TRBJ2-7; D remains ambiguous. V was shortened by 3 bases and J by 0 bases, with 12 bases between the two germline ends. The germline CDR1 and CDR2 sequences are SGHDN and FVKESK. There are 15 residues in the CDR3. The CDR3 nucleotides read TGTGCCAGCAGCCACACCAACAAAAGCTCCTACGAGCAGTACTTC. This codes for CASSHTNKSSYEQYF.

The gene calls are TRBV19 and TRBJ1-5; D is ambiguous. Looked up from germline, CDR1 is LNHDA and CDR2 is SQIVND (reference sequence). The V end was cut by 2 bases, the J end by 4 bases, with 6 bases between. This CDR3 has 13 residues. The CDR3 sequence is CASSIRINQPQHF. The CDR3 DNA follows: TGTGCCAGTAGTATACGGATTAATCAGCCCCAGCATTTT.

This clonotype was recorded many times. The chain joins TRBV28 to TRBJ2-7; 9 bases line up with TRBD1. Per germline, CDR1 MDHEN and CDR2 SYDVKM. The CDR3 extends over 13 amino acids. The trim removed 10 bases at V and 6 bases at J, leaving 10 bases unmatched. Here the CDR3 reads CAITGTGWTEQYF. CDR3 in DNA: TGTGCCATCACCGGGACAGGGTGGACCGAGCAGTACTTC. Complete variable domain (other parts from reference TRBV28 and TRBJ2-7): DVKVTQSSRYLVKRTGEKVFLECVQDMDHENMFWYRQDPGLGLRLIYFSYDVKMKEKGDIPEGYSVSREKKERFSLILESASTNQTSMYLCAITGTGWTEQYFGPGTRLTVT.

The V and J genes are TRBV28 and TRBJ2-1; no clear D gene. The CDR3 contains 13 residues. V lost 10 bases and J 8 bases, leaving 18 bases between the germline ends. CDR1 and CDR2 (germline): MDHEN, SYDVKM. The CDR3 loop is CAIGPRSLDEQFF. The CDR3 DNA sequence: TGTGCCATCGGACCCCGGTCCCTCGATGAGCAGTTCTTC.

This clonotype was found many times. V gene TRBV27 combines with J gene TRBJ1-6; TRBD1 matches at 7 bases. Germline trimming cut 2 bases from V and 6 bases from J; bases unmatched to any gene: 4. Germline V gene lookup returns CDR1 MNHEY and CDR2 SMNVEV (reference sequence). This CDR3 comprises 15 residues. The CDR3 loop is CASSLAGQLNSPLHF. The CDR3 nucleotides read TGTGCCAGCAGTTTAGCGGGACAGCTTAATTCACCCCTCCACTTT.

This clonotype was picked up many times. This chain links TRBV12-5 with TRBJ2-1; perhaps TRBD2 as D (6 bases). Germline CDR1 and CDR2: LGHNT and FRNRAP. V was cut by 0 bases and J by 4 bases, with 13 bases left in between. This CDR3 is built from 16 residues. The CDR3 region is CASGLVPEGLYNEQFF. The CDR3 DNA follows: TGTGCTAGTGGTTTGGTACCGGAGGGGCTGTACAATGAGCAGTTCTTC.

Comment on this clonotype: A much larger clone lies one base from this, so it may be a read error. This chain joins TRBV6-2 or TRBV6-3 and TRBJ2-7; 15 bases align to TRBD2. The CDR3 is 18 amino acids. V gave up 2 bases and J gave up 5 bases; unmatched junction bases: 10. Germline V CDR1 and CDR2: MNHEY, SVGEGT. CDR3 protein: CASSYTDVGLAGGNEQYF. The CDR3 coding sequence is TGTGCCAGCAGTTACACAGACGTGGGACTAGCGGGAGGTAACGAGCAGTACTTC.

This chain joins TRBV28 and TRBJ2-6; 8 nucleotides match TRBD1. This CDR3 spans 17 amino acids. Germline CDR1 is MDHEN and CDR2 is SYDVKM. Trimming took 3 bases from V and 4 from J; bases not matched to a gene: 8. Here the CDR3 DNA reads TGTGCCAGCAGTTTCTTAAGACAGGGGAGCGGGGCCAACGTCCTGACTTTC. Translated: CASSFLRQGSGANVLTF.

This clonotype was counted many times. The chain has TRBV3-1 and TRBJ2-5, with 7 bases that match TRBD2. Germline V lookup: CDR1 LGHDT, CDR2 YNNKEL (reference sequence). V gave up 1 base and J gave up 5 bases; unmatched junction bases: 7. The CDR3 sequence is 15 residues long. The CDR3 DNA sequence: TGTGCCAGCAGCCAAGGCGGGAGAACGACCGAGACCCAGTACTTC. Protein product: CASSQGGRTTETQYF.

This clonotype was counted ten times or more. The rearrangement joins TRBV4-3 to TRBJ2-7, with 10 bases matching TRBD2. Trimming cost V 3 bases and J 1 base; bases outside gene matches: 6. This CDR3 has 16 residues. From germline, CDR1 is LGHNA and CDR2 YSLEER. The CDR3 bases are TGCGCCAGCAGCCATGGCGCTAGCGGGAGATCCTACGAGCAGTACTTC. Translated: CASSHGASGRSYEQYF.

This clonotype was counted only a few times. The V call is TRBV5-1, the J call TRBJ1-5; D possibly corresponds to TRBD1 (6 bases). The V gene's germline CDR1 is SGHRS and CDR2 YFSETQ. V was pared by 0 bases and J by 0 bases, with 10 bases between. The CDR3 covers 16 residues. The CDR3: CASSLVPGDSNQPQHF. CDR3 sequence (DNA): TGCGCCAGCAGCTTGGTACCAGGGGATAGCAATCAGCCCCAGCATTTT.

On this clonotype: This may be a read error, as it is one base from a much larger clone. The CDR3 nucleotides read TGTGCCAGCAGTTTAGGGATAGCCTGTCTCCCCGGAGCTTTCTTT. Protein product: CASSLGIACLPGAFF. The rearrangement joins TRBV27 to TRBJ1-1; D is ambiguous. Trimming cost V 2 bases and J 10 bases, with 20 bases left between them. The CDR3 is 15 amino acids. CDR1 is MNHEY, CDR2 SMNVEV, per germline (reference sequence).

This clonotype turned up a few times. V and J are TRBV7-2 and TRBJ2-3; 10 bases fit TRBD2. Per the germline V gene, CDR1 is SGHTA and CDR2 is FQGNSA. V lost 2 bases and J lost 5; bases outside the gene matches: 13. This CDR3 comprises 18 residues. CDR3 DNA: TGTGCCAGCAGCTTATATCGCGCTAGCGGGAGAAGAGTAGATACGCAGTATTTT. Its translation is CASSLYRASGRRVDTQYF.

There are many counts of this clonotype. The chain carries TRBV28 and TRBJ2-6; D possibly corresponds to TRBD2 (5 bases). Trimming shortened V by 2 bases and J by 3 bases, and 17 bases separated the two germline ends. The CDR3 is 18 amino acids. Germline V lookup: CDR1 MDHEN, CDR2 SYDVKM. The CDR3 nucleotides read TGTGCCAGCAGTTTAGGGAGACGTAGAGGTGATGGGGCCAACGTCCTGACTTTC. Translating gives CASSLGRRRGDGANVLTF.

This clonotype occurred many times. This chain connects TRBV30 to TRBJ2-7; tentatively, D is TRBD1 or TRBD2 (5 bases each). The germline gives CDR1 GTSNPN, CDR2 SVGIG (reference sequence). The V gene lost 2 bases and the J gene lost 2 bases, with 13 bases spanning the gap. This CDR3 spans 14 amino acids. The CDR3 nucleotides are TGTGCCTGGAGTTCGTACGGGGCCACCTACGAGCAGTACTTC. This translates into CAWSSYGATYEQYF.

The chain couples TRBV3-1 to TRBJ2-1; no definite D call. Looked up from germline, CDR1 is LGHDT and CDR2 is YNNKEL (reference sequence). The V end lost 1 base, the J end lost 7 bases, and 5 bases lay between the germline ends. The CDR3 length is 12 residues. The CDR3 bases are TGTGCCAGCAGCCAAGGGTTGAATGAGCAGTTCTTC. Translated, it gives CASSQGLNEQFF.